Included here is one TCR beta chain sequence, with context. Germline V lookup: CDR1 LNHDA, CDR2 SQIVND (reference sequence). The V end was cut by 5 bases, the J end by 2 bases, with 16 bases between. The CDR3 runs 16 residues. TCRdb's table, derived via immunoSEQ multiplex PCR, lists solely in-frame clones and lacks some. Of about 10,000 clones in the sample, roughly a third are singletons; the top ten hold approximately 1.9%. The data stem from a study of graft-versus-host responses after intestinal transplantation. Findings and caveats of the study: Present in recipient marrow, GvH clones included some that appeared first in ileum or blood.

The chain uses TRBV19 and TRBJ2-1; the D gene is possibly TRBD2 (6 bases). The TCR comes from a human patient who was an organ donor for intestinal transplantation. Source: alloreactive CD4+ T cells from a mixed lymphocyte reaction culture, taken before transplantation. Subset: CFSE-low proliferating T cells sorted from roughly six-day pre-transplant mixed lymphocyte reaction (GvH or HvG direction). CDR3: CASSSPRRGPYNEQFF. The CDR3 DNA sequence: TGTGCCAGTAGTTCTCCACGGCGGGGCCCCTACAATGAGCAGTTCTTC.